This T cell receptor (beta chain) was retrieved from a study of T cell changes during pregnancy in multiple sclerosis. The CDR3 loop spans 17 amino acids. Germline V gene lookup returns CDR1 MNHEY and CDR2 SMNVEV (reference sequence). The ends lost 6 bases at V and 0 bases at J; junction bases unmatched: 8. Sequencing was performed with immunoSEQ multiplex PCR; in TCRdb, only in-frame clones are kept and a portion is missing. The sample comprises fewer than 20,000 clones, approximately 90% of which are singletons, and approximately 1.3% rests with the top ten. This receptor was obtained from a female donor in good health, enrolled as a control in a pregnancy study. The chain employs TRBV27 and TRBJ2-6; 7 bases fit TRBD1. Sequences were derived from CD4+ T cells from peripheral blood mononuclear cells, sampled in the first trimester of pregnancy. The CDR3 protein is CASRPSRTGSGANVLTF. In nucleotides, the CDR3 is TGTGCCAGCAGACCATCCCGGACAGGCTCTGGGGCCAACGTCCTGACTTTC.